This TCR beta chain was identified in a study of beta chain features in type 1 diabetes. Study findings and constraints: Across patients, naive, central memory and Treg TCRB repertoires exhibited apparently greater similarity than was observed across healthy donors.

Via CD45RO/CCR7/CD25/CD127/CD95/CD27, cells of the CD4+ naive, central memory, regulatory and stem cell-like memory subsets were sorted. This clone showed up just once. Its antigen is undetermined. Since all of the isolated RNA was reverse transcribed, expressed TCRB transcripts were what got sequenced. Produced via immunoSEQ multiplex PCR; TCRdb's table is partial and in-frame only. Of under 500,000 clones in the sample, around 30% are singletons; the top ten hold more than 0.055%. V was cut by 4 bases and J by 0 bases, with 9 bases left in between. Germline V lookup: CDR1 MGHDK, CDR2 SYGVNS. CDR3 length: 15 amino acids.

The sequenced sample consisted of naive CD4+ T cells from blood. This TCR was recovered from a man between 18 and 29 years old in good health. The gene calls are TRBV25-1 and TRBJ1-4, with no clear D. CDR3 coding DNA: TGTGCCAGCAGTGTGCGTTCAGCAACTAATGAAAAACTGTTTTTT. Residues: CASSVRSATNEKLFF.